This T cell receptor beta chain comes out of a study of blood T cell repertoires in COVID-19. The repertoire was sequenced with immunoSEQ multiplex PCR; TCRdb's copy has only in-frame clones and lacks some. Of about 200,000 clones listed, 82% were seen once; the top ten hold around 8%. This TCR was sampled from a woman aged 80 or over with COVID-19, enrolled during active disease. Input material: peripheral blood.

The CDR3 protein is CSFGSYTEAFF. DNA of the CDR3: TGCAGCTTCGGGAGCTACACTGAAGCTTTCTTT. The rearrangement links TRBV29-1 to TRBJ1-1; D ambiguous. Per germline, CDR1 SQVTM and CDR2 ANQGSEA. Trimming removed 8 bases from V and 3 bases from J, with 10 bases in between. The CDR3 sequence is 11 residues long.